These 28 T cell receptor beta chains share one sample of origin, sequenced in a study of beta chain features in type 1 diabetes listed by TCRdb under 2018. Preparation of the library involved the immunoSEQ multiplex PCR assay. The entire isolated RNA was reverse transcribed using the High Capacity cDNA Reverse Transcription Kit, and thus expressed TCRB transcripts were sequenced. TCRdb provides this immuneACCESS table in a form limited to in-frame rearrangements. Some clones are lacking; in checked studies, under half of them reflect an unresolved V gene, and why the rest are absent is not known. This sample is represented by a few hundred thousand clones; approximately 10% of them were singletons. Around 0.015% of the sample rests with the top ten. The sample comprised naive CD4+ T cells from blood. The label giving this sample's cell subset or site can be read as: true naive CD4+ T cells. The receptors originated from a woman in her twenties or thirties in good health.

This clone appeared a few times. The J gene is TRBJ1-1, the V gene TRBV4-3; no definite D call. Germline V gene data show CDR1 as LGHNA and CDR2 as YSLEER. V lost 0 bases and J 4 bases, leaving 9 bases between the germline ends. This CDR3 comprises 14 residues. The CDR3 loop reads CASSQDLAVTEAFF. DNA of the CDR3: TGCGCCAGCAGCCAAGATCTGGCAGTCACTGAAGCTTTCTTT.

The rearrangement uses TRBV19 and TRBJ2-5; 9 bases are a match to TRBD1. V dropped 6 bases and J dropped 5; count of bases not matched to a gene: 7. There are 14 residues in the CDR3. CDR1 is LNHDA, CDR2 SQIVND, per germline (reference sequence). CDR3 amino acids: CASRWTGAGETQYF. CDR3 coding DNA: TGTGCCAGTAGATGGACAGGGGCGGGGGAGACCCAGTACTTC.

The chain links TRBV6-5 to TRBJ2-7; no clear D. The CDR3 runs 15 residues. Germline lookup yields CDR1 MNHEY and CDR2 SVGAGI. V lost 2 bases, J lost 0 bases, and 11 bases lay in between. The CDR3 coding sequence is TGTGCCAGCAGTTACGTTTCGCGAGGCTCCTACGAGCAGTACTTC. Its protein is CASSYVSRGSYEQYF.

The J gene is TRBJ2-7, the V gene TRBV18; D may be TRBD1 (7 bases). Germline assignment: CDR1 KGHSH and CDR2 LQKENI. Trimming left V 3 bases short and J 0 bases short, with 9 bases between. This CDR3 comprises 14 residues. CDR3 sequence (DNA): TGTGCCAGCTCACCGCGGGACAGCTCCTACGAGCAGTACTTC. Its protein product is CASSPRDSSYEQYF.

This clone was detected only a few times. The chain couples TRBV4-2 to TRBJ2-1; 11 nucleotides agree with TRBD2. With V trimmed by 5 bases and J by 4 bases, 4 bases remained unmatched. The CDR3 runs to 15 residues. Looked up from germline, CDR1 is LGHNA and CDR2 is YNFKEQ. The CDR3 reads CASSGGLAEYNEQFF. The DNA for the CDR3 is TGTGCCAGCAGCGGGGGACTAGCGGAGTACAATGAGCAGTTCTTC.

This clone has only a few counts. V is TRBV21-1 and J is TRBJ2-2; the DNA was not used to check the table's D call, TRBD2. TRBV21-1 is given as a pseudogene. The CDR3 sequence is 19 residues long. Written as DNA, the CDR3 is TGTGCCAGCAGCAAAGATTGGTTCTCGAGCGGGAGTGAGCCCGGGGAGCTGTTTTTT. Translating it yields CASSKDWFSSGSEPGELFF.

The chain recombines TRBV19 with TRBJ2-2; D remains unclear. Germline V gene lookup returns CDR1 LNHDA and CDR2 SQIVND (reference sequence). The CDR3 is 13 residues long. The V and J ends lost 6 bases and 5 bases respectively, with 10 bases between them. The CDR3 DNA reads TGTGCCAGTAGCGCAACTCGGACCGGGGAGCTGTTTTTT. Translation: CASSATRTGELFF.

The chain links TRBV7-9 to TRBJ2-1, with no clear D. Trimming left V 2 bases short and J 3 bases short, with 14 bases between. The CDR3 runs 16 residues. CDR1 and CDR2 (germline): SEHNR, FQNEAQ (reference sequence). The DNA of the CDR3 is TGTGCCAGCAGCTTAAATAGCCCCGAGATCTACAATGAGCAGTTCTTC. Residues: CASSLNSPEIYNEQFF.

The chain combines TRBV9 with TRBJ2-5; 10 bases align to TRBD1. V shed 0 bases and J 4 bases; nucleotides not matched to a gene: 3. Germline V CDR1 and CDR2: SGDLS, YYNGEE. The CDR3 loop spans 15 amino acids. CDR3 nucleotides: TGTGCCAGCAGCGTAGTGGGGACAGGGGCAGAGACCCAGTACTTC. The encoded protein is CASSVVGTGAETQYF.

This clone came up a few times. The rearrangement uses TRBV5-1 and TRBJ2-6, with TRBD2 matching over 11 bases. Trimming at V came to 5 bases and at J to 4 bases, leaving 8 bases not matched to a gene. The CDR3 length is 17 residues. Germline loops: CDR1 SGHRS, CDR2 YFSETQ. This CDR3 reads CASRPGLAVGGANVLTF. The CDR3 nucleotides read TGCGCCAGCAGACCGGGACTAGCGGTGGGCGGGGCCAACGTCCTGACTTTC.

This clone was seen more than once but under ten times. This chain uses TRBV29-1 with TRBJ2-3, with TRBD2 as a possible D gene (6 bases). Germline V gives CDR1 SQVTM, CDR2 ANQGSEA. CDR3 length: 14 residues. V dropped 8 bases and J dropped 0 bases, with 15 bases sitting between them. The CDR3 DNA reads TGCAGCACTACCGACGGGAGCAGCACAGATACGCAGTATTTT. Translating it yields CSTTDGSSTDTQYF.

This clone has only a few counts. CDR3 sequence (DNA): TGTGCCACCAGGGTACAGTCAGGGGGCACTGAAGCTTTCTTT. Its protein product is CATRVQSGGTEAFF. J is TRBJ1-1 and V is TRBV15, with 7 bases that match TRBD1. Germline trimming cut 6 bases from V and 4 bases from J; bases unmatched to any gene: 8. The CDR3 runs 14 residues. CDR1 and CDR2 (germline): LNHNV, YYDKDF (reference sequence).

V and J are TRBV4-2 and TRBJ1-4, with D perhaps matching TRBD1 (5 bases). Germline CDR1 and CDR2: LGHNA and YNFKEQ. The V gene lost 0 bases and the J gene lost 1 base, with 15 bases spanning the gap. The CDR3 is made up of 18 amino acids. In DNA, the CDR3 is TGTGCCAGCAGCCAAGATTGGGCGGGAGGGGTAACTAATGAAAAACTGTTTTTT. This encodes CASSQDWAGGVTNEKLFF.

This clone has more than one count but fewer than ten. The chain employs TRBV28 and TRBJ2-7; 12 bases align to TRBD2. The CDR3 is made up of 15 amino acids. J gave up 6 bases and V 1 base, and 4 bases lay outside the gene matches. Germline CDR1 reads MDHEN; CDR2 reads SYDVKM. CDR3 coding DNA: TGTGCCAGCAGTTTATCGACTAGCGGGGGCGTCGAGCAGTACTTC. This gives the protein CASSLSTSGGVEQYF.

V is TRBV18 and J is TRBJ1-5, with D possibly TRBD1 on 6 matching bases. The CDR3 runs to 16 residues. Germline V gives CDR1 KGHSH, CDR2 LQKENI. With 1 base removed from V and 0 bases from J, the gap between germline ends came to 10 bases. CDR3: CASSPRGQSSNQPQHF. CDR3 coding DNA: TGTGCCAGCTCACCACGCGGACAGAGTAGCAATCAGCCCCAGCATTTT.

This clone is a singleton in its sample. This chain connects TRBV15 to TRBJ1-3, with D unresolved. This CDR3 is 15 amino acids long. The germline CDR1 and CDR2 sequences are LNHNV and YYDKDF (reference sequence). The germline V and J ends were trimmed by 0 bases and 2 bases, with 8 bases remaining between them. Written as DNA, the CDR3 is TGTGCCACCAGCAGAGATCCGGGTGCTGGAAACACCATATATTTT. Translated: CATSRDPGAGNTIYF.

This clone was found a few times. The gene calls are TRBV25-1 and TRBJ1-5, with a weak D call TRBD1 (5 bases). Germline V lookup: CDR1 MGHDK, CDR2 SYGVNS. Between the trimmed V and J ends, which lost 4 bases and 4 bases, there was a span of 11 bases. The CDR3 is 14 amino acids. The CDR3: CASSVWGTNQPQHF. The CDR3 region has the DNA TGTGCCAGCAGTGTATGGGGGACTAATCAGCCCCAGCATTTT.

The chain employs TRBV18 and TRBJ2-3; D is possibly TRBD2 (5 bases). Germline V gives CDR1 KGHSH, CDR2 LQKENI. Trimming took off 0 bases at V and 2 bases at J, with 12 bases between the two ends. The CDR3 has 16 amino acids. The CDR3 sequence: CASSPPSSPSTDTQYF. The CDR3 bases are TGTGCCAGCTCACCACCCTCTAGCCCCTCCACAGATACGCAGTATTTT.

J is TRBJ2-2 and V is TRBV7-2; D not resolved. The germline CDR1 and CDR2 sequences are SGHTA and FQGNSA. The CDR3 contains 17 residues. The V and J ends lost 4 bases and 1 base respectively, with 16 bases between them. CDR3 nucleotide sequence: TGTGCCAGCAGCTCCTGGTTGATTGTACTGAACACCGGGGAGCTGTTTTTT. Protein: CASSSWLIVLNTGELFF.

This clone turned up a few times. The rearrangement uses TRBV7-3 and TRBJ2-5; 15 nucleotides line up with TRBD2. CDR1 is SGHTA and CDR2 is FQGTGA in the germline V gene. The junction had 2 bases not matched to a gene; V was cut back by 2 bases and J by 4 bases. This CDR3 spans 16 amino acids. The CDR3 protein is CASSLGLAGGRETQYF. For the CDR3, the DNA is TGTGCCAGCAGCTTAGGACTAGCGGGAGGGAGAGAGACCCAGTACTTC. Using reference TRBV7-3 and TRBJ2-5 for the parts outside the CDR3, the full variable domain is GAGVSQTPSNKVTEKGKYVELRCDPISGHTALYWYRQSLGQGPEFLIYFQGTGAADDSGLPNDRFFAVRPEGSVSTLKIQRTERGDSAVYLCASSLGLAGGRETQYFGPGTRLLVL.

Regarding this clone: Compared with germline, one end of the junction differs, possibly owing to a read error. This chain links TRBV7-7 with TRBJ2-5, with D hard to call. CDR1 and CDR2 (germline): SSHAT, FNYEAQ (reference sequence). This CDR3 region has 13 residues. In DNA, the CDR3 is TGTGCTAGCAGCCGAGGAACACAAGAGACCCAGTACTTC. This encodes CASSRGTQETQYF.

This chain joins TRBV28 and TRBJ2-2; 7 nucleotides match TRBD1. The CDR3 is 15 amino acids. CDR1 and CDR2 from the germline V gene are MDHEN and SYDVKM. J gave up 6 bases and V 2 bases, and 6 bases lay outside the gene matches. CDR3: CASSLPETGSGELFF. CDR3 coding DNA: TGTGCCAGCAGTTTACCCGAGACAGGGTCCGGGGAGCTGTTTTTT.

V usage is TRBV15 and J usage is TRBJ1-2; maybe TRBD1 (5 bases). Trimming left V 2 bases short and J 4 bases short, with 17 bases between. The CDR3 length is 16 residues. Germline V gene data show CDR1 as LNHNV and CDR2 as YYDKDF (reference sequence). DNA for the CDR3: TGTGCCACCAGCAGATCCCCAGGGCAGGGAGGCTATGGCTACACCTTC. It encodes CATSRSPGQGGYGYTF.

This clone was observed a handful of times. The CDR3 sequence is CATSRRTGYEQYF. The CDR3 DNA sequence: TGTGCCACCAGCAGGAGGACAGGCTACGAGCAGTACTTC. The chain links TRBV15 to TRBJ2-7; 7 bases are shared with TRBD1. The J segment lost 3 bases and the V segment lost 3 bases, leaving 2 bases of the junction unmatched. The V gene's germline CDR1 is LNHNV and CDR2 YYDKDF (reference sequence). CDR3 length: 13 amino acids.

Only a few counts were recorded for this clone. The chain links TRBV10-3 to TRBJ2-7, with 9 bases matching TRBD1. The germline V gene has CDR1 ENHRY and CDR2 SYGVKD. The J segment lost 0 bases and the V segment lost 2 bases, leaving 11 bases of the junction unmatched. CDR3 length: 18 amino acids. The CDR3 here is CAISEPPGDRASSYEQYF. In nucleotides, the CDR3 is TGTGCCATCAGTGAGCCCCCCGGGGACAGGGCAAGCTCCTACGAGCAGTACTTC.

The V and J genes are TRBV5-1 and TRBJ2-3; D might be TRBD2 (6 bases). Per the germline V gene, CDR1 is SGHRS and CDR2 is YFSETQ. Between the trimmed V and J ends, which lost 5 bases and 0 bases, there was a span of 10 bases. This CDR3 region has 14 residues. CDR3 protein: CASSGGGSTDTQYF. The CDR3 DNA reads TGCGCCAGCAGTGGGGGAGGTAGCACAGATACGCAGTATTTT.

In its sample, this clone was seen a few times. The V and J genes are TRBV7-3 and TRBJ1-1; D is ambiguous. V lost 4 bases and J 5 bases, leaving 14 bases between the germline ends. This CDR3 comprises 14 residues. The germline gives CDR1 SGHTA, CDR2 FQGTGA. In DNA, the CDR3 is TGTGCCAGCAGCTCCTCCCCCGCGGGGACTGAAGCTTTCTTT. This sequence encodes CASSSSPAGTEAFF.

The sample holds a few counts of this clone. Other DNA sequences in the same sample also yield this CDR3. This chain uses TRBV18 with TRBJ2-7; 9 bases match TRBD1. Germline CDR1 and CDR2: KGHSH and LQKENI. Trimming cost V 2 bases and J 4 bases; bases outside gene matches: 3. There are 14 residues in the CDR3. The CDR3 spells CASSPRDRVYEQYF. The CDR3 coding sequence is TGTGCCAGCTCACCAAGGGACAGGGTTTACGAGCAGTACTTC.